These T cell receptor beta chains were read from a single sample in a study of blood T cell repertoires in COVID-19. TCRdb's copy holds only in-frame clones and misses some; the assay was immunoSEQ multiplex PCR. The top ten clones hold 2.5% to 4% of a sample with 300,000 to 400,000 clones, about 90% of them seen once. What was sequenced was peripheral blood. These receptors were taken from a woman between 18 and 29 years old who had recovered from COVID-19. Each CDR3 is given with its conserved first and last residue.

15 | TRBJ1-1 | TRBV4-3 | CASSQDSRMNTEAFF
14 | TRBJ1-2 | TRBV29-1 | CSVDTPGVLGGYTF
15 | TRBJ2-2 | TRBV5-5 | CASSLLPKNTGELFF
17 | TRBJ2-4 | TRBV5-6 | CASSPGSLAVAKNIQYF
14 | TRBJ2-3 | TRBV7-2 | CASSLVRETDTQYF
17 | TRBJ2-2 | TRBV29-1 | CSVVMIMGTIIAGELFF
15 | TRBJ1-4 | TRBV4-3 | CASSPRWTGFEKLFF
17 | TRBJ1-3 | TRBV4-3 | CASSRDEDRVSGNTIYF
14 | TRBJ1-2 | TRBV7-9 | CASSSNRGPGGYTF
14 | TRBJ1-5 | TRBV5-5 | CASSFGGEFGPQHF
15 | TRBJ1-4 | TRBV18 | CASSPRQGENEKLFF
16 | TRBJ1-1 | TRBV6-2/TRBV6-3 | CASSYWDRGMNTEAFF
14 | TRBJ2-4 | TRBV14 | CASSDGRAGNIQYF
12 | TRBJ1-3 | TRBV12-3/TRBV12-4 | CASRRTGNTIYF
16 | TRBJ2-1 | TRBV9 | CASRPTLAGAYNEQFF
17 | TRBJ2-1 | TRBV4-1 | CASSQLNMGLAEDEQFF
14 | TRBJ1-1 | TRBV19 | CASSRRQGNTEAFF
13 | TRBJ1-2 | TRBV6-5 | CASSREARRGYTF
16 | TRBJ1-6 | TRBV5-1 | CASSLLGQGGNSPLHF
14 | TRBJ2-3 | TRBV5-1 | CASSIQGGTDTQYF
13 | TRBJ1-1 | TRBV7-9 | CASSLSENTEAFF
12 | TRBJ2-1 | TRBV6-2/TRBV6-3 | CASSYPAGSAFF
13 | TRBJ2-1 | TRBV11-3 | CASSLDIQELQFF
13 | TRBJ1-2 | TRBV6-5 | CASSTGGNSGYTF
19 | TRBJ2-5 | TRBV5-5 | CASSLASGGPRSGRETQYF
12 | TRBJ1-1 | TRBV6-5 | CASSRTGKEAFF
15 | TRBJ2-1 | TRBV9 | CASSVGAGYNNEQFF
16 | TRBJ1-4 | TRBV7-2 | CASSASPGTANEKLFF
13 | TRBJ1-2 | TRBV25-1 | CASRSGTGYGYTF
17 | TRBJ2-2 | TRBV5-1 | CASSPGLAGGQNGELFF
15 | TRBJ1-6 | TRBV7-9 | CASSLEGGPASPLHF
15 | TRBJ1-5 | TRBV2 | CASSARDSFYQPQHF
15 | TRBJ2-1 | TRBV6-6 | CASGTSGGSYNEQFF
17 | TRBJ1-2 | TRBV10-2 | CASSLEPDGKLNYGYTF
20 | TRBJ2-1 | TRBV12-5 | CASGSVGLAGVPKSYNEQFF
14 | TRBJ1-4 | TRBV11-2 | CASSQGAWDEKLFF
15 | TRBJ2-3 | TRBV5-1 | CASSLASGGTDTQYF
15 | TRBJ2-1 | TRBV7-2 | CASTQTWAPNNEQFF
16 | TRBJ2-1 | TRBV4-3 | CASSDVSGSSYNEQFF
18 | TRBJ2-2 | TRBV7-9 | CARNPGQQNARDTGELFF
16 | TRBJ1-1 | TRBV5-4 | CASSPEGTGGFTEAFF
16 | TRBJ2-5 | TRBV7-7 | CASSPTLSGYQETQYF